This T cell receptor (beta chain) was profiled in a study of T-cell reconstitution after alpha-beta-depleted transplantation in children. Germline V CDR1 and CDR2: DFQATT, SNEGSKA (reference sequence). V shed 0 bases and J 9 bases; nucleotides not matched to a gene: 3. This CDR3 spans 13 amino acids. Unique molecular identifiers were used in preparing the TCRbeta library. A single record per CDR3 protein comes from TCRdb applying MiXCR to the PCR reads. The sample holds over 550,000 distinct CDR3 sequences, 10% to 13% seen once. This specimen was PBMCs from the stem cell graft donor, taken from the stem cell graft. The source is a human donor who donated a stem cell graft to a child with acute myeloid leukemia. This chain links TRBV20-1 with TRBJ2-4, with TRBD1 matching 9 bases. The CDR3: CSARDSDRGIQYF. Written as DNA, the CDR3 is TGCAGTGCTAGAGACTCGGACAGGGGCATTCAGTACTTC.